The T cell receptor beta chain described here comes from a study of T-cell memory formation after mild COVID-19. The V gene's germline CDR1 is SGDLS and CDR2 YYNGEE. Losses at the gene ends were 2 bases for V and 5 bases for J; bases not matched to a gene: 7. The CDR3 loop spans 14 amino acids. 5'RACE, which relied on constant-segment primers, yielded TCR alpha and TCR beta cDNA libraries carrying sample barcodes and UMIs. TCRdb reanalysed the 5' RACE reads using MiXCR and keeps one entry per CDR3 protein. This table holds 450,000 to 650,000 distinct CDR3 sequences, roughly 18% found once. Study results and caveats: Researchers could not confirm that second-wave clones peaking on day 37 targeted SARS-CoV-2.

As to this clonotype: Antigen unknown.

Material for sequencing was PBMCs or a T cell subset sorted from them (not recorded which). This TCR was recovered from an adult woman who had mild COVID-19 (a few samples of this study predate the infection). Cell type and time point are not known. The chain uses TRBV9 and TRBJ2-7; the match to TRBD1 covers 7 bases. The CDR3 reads CASSVLGGRDEQYF. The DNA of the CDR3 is TGTGCCAGCAGCGTCCTAGGGGGCAGAGACGAGCAGTACTTC.